The 17 T cell receptor beta chains reported below all come from one sample, sequenced in a study of T cell responses to AZD1222 COVID-19 vaccine. TCRdb's copy holds only in-frame clones and misses some; the assay was immunoSEQ multiplex PCR. Of 55,000 to 75,000 clones detected, 88% appear once; the ten largest clones hold roughly 7.3%. The sample consisted of peripheral blood, taken on day 0 of AZD1222 vaccination. These receptors all stem from an adult in good health.

The chain couples TRBV18 to TRBJ2-7, with D perhaps matching TRBD2 (5 bases). V was pared by 3 bases and J by 3 bases, with 6 bases between. The CDR3 spans 12 residues. Germline loops: CDR1 KGHSH, CDR2 LQKENI. CDR3 loop: CASSPRDYEQYF. DNA for the CDR3: TGTGCCAGCTCACCCCGGGACTACGAGCAGTACTTC. Full variable domain (remainder filled in from reference TRBV18 and TRBJ2-7): NAGVMQNPRHLVRRRGQEARLRCSPMKGHSHVYWYRQLPEEGLKFMVYLQKENIIDESGMPKERFSAEFPKEGPSILRIQQVVRGDSAAYFCASSPRDYEQYFGPGTRLTVT.

This rearrangement joins TRBV7-3 to TRBJ2-2; D possibly uses TRBD1 or TRBD2 (5 bases each). The V end was cut by 8 bases, the J end by 3 bases, with 13 bases between. Germline lookup yields CDR1 SGHTA and CDR2 FQGTGA. The CDR3 runs 14 residues. For the CDR3, the DNA is TGTGCCAGCGGCGGGCAGGGATACACCGGGGAGCTGTTTTTT. It encodes CASGGQGYTGELFF.

J is TRBJ1-2 and V is TRBV9; 7 nucleotides match TRBD1. CDR1 is SGDLS and CDR2 is YYNGEE in the germline V gene. The CDR3 sequence is 13 residues long. V shed 6 bases, J shed 6 bases, and the junction held 8 bases outside the gene matches. The CDR3 protein is CASTFGTEDGYTF. The CDR3 DNA sequence: TGTGCCAGCACCTTCGGGACAGAGGATGGCTACACCTTC.

The chain uses TRBV6-2 or TRBV6-3 and TRBJ1-2; 9 bases line up with TRBD1. In germline, CDR1 is MNHEY, CDR2 SVGEGT. The length of the CDR3 is 15 residues. The trim removed 5 bases at V and 4 bases at J, leaving 8 bases unmatched. CDR3 protein: CASSNPGTGTYGYTF. The DNA of the CDR3 is TGTGCCAGCAGTAACCCCGGGACAGGGACCTATGGCTACACCTTC.

The rearrangement uses TRBV19 and TRBJ2-1; no firm D call. Germline CDR1 LNHDA, CDR2 SQIVND (reference sequence). Trimming removed 5 bases at V and 6 bases at J, with 8 bases between. This CDR3 is 12 amino acids long. The CDR3 DNA sequence: TGTGCCAGTAGTTTCCGGACCAATGAGCAGTTCTTC. It specifies CASSFRTNEQFF.

Here the CDR3 DNA reads TGTGCCAGCAGCCTAAGAGAGACCCAGTACTTC. This sequence encodes CASSLRETQYF. The rearrangement uses TRBV13 and TRBJ2-5; D ambiguous. V lost 5 bases to trimming and J lost 4 bases, with 5 bases between them. Per germline, CDR1 PRHDT and CDR2 FYEKMQ (reference sequence). CDR3 length equals 11 residues.

This clone showed up just a few times. This chain joins TRBV5-1 and TRBJ1-1, with D maybe TRBD1 (5 bases). The CDR3 length is 14 residues. CDR1 and CDR2 from the germline V gene are SGHRS and YFSETQ. V lost 3 bases and J 0 bases, leaving 9 bases between the germline ends. CDR3 coding DNA: TGCGCCAGCAGCTCGGGACCGCTGAACACTGAAGCTTTCTTT. Its protein product is CASSSGPLNTEAFF.

The rearrangement uses TRBV4-1 and TRBJ2-7; D is possibly TRBD1 (6 bases). Per germline, CDR1 MGHRA and CDR2 YSYEKL. This CDR3 region has 15 residues. The ends were cut back, 3 bases at V and 0 bases at J, with 12 bases in the middle. The CDR3 nucleotides read TGCGCCAGCAGCCAGAGACAGGACACCTCCTACGAGCAGTACTTC. This gives the protein CASSQRQDTSYEQYF.

The gene calls are TRBV24-1 and TRBJ1-2, with D perhaps TRBD1 (6 bases). Per germline, CDR1 KGHDR and CDR2 SFDVKD. The ends were cut back, 5 bases at V and 2 bases at J, with 14 bases in the middle. The CDR3 is made up of 15 amino acids. The CDR3 loop reads CATSVLDSLNYGYTF. CDR3 nucleotide sequence: TGTGCCACCAGTGTCCTGGACAGCTTAAACTATGGCTACACCTTC.

This rearrangement joins TRBV28 to TRBJ2-1, with 8 nucleotides matching TRBD1. After removal of 4 bases from V and 4 bases from J, the junction contained 9 bases not matched to a gene. Germline lookup yields CDR1 MDHEN and CDR2 SYDVKM. This CDR3 region has 16 residues. CDR3 loop: CASSSSGTGEYNEQFF. CDR3 nucleotides: TGTGCCAGCAGTTCCTCCGGGACAGGAGAATACAATGAGCAGTTCTTC.

This chain uses TRBV6-6 with TRBJ1-5; the D gene is possibly TRBD1 (5 bases). Germline V CDR1 and CDR2: MNHNY, SVGAGI (reference sequence). The CDR3 sequence is 13 residues long. With 10 bases removed from V and 11 bases from J, the gap between germline ends came to 21 bases. The CDR3 loop is CATGTLPMSAQHF. The CDR3 DNA is TGTGCCACCGGGACCTTGCCAATGTCAGCCCAGCATTTT.

J is TRBJ2-2 and V is TRBV27; 12 nucleotides agree with TRBD2. The CDR3 runs 18 residues. Germline trimming cut 8 bases from V and 5 bases from J; bases unmatched to any gene: 15. Germline CDR1 reads MNHEY; CDR2 reads SMNVEV (reference sequence). CDR3 residues: CASLTSGRLLGITGELFF. CDR3 DNA: TGTGCCAGCCTTACTAGCGGGAGGCTGTTAGGTATTACCGGGGAGCTGTTTTTT.

The chain has TRBV6-5 and TRBJ2-1; D gene unclear. This CDR3 contains 15 residues. CDR1 and CDR2 from the germline V gene are MNHEY and SVGAGI. The V end was cut by 0 bases, the J end by 5 bases, with 11 bases between. The CDR3 protein is CASSYSGNPDNEQFF. CDR3 sequence (DNA): TGTGCCAGCAGTTACTCAGGTAATCCGGACAATGAGCAGTTCTTC.

The gene calls are TRBV27 and TRBJ1-1; D remains unclear. Trimming left V 6 bases short and J 11 bases short, with 19 bases between. The CDR3 is 13 amino acids. Germline CDR1 reads MNHEY; CDR2 reads SMNVEV (reference sequence). CDR3 region: CASSSAGPSDAFF. CDR3 DNA: TGTGCCAGCAGCTCCGCGGGCCCGTCAGACGCTTTCTTT.

This rearrangement joins TRBV28 to TRBJ1-2; possibly TRBD1 for D (5 bases). Trimming pared 4 bases from V and 12 bases from J, leaving 15 bases between. The CDR3 spans 12 residues. Germline assignment: CDR1 MDHEN and CDR2 SYDVKM. DNA for the CDR3: TGTGCCAGCAGTTACGCTCAGGGAAGGGACACCTTC. Its protein is CASSYAQGRDTF.

J is TRBJ2-2 and V is TRBV3-1 (or the pseudogene TRBV3-2); 14 nucleotides match TRBD2. With 0 bases clipped from V and 6 bases from J, the junction kept 6 bases outside the gene matches. This CDR3 region has 18 residues. CDR1 and CDR2 from the germline V gene are LGHDT and YNNKEL (reference sequence). CDR3 coding DNA: TGTGCCAGCAGCCAAGAGGGACTAGCGGGAGATTATGCCGGGGAGCTGTTTTTT. As protein: CASSQEGLAGDYAGELFF.

This sequence joins TRBV14 and TRBJ2-7, with 16 bases aligning to TRBD2. Trimming removed 4 bases from V and 7 bases from J; junction bases left unmatched: 4. The CDR3 extends over 15 amino acids. Looked up from germline, CDR1 is SGHDN and CDR2 is FVKESK. The CDR3 nucleotides read TGTGCCAGCAGCCTTGGGACTAGCGGGAGGGAAGAGCAGTACTTC. Translating it yields CASSLGTSGREEQYF.